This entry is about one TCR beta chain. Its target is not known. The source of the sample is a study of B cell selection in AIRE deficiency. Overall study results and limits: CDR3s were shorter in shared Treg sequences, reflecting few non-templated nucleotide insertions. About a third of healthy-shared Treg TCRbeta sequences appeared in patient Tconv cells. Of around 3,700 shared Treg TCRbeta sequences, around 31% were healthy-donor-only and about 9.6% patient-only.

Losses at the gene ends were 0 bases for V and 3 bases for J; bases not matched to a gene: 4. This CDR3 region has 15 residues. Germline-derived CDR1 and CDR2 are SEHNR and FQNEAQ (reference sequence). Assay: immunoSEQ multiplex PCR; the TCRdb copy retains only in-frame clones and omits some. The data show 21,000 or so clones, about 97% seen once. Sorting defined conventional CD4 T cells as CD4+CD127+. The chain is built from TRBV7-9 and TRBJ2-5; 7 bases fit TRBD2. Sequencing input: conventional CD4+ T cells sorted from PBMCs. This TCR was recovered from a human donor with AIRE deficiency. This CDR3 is CASSLAPRGEETQYF. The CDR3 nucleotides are TGTGCCAGCAGCTTAGCCCCCCGGGGGGAAGAGACCCAGTACTTC. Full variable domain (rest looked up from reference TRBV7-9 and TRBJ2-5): DTGVSQNPRHKITKRGQNVTFRCDPISEHNRLYWYRQTLGQGPEFLTYFQNEAQLEKSRLLSDRFSAERPKGSFSTLEIQRTEQGDSAMYLCASSLAPRGEETQYFGPGTRLLVL.